Listed below are T cell receptor beta chains from one sample, sequenced in a study of shared clonotypes between healthy human individuals. Assay: immunoSEQ multiplex PCR; the TCRdb copy retains only in-frame clones and omits some. Here the sample spans about 2.1 million clones, 93% being singletons. Sample: naive CD8+ T cells from PBMCs. These receptors originate from a man in his late teens or twenties in good health. Some clones in this sample may be carry-over from other donors' samples. Both conserved end residues are trimmed from each CDR3.

>TRBJ2-7|TRBV5-1
ASSWFRDRGLYEQY
>TRBJ1-1|TRBV11-2
ASSFRDLNTEAF
>TRBJ2-1|TRBV15
ATGSSYNEQF
>TRBJ1-5|TRBV28
ASSLSGNSNQPQH
>TRBJ1-2|TRBV14
ASSRLGDYGYT
>TRBJ1-5|TRBV2
ASSEGAFNQPQH
>TRBJ2-1|TRBV10-1
ASSRDRTYNEQF
>TRBJ1-1|TRBV11-2
ASSPQFGATEAF
>TRBJ1-2|TRBV2
ASSEATGGYRGYT
>TRBJ1-2|TRBV29-1
SVAGGAHGYT
>TRBJ2-7|TRBV7-9
ASSPVGGQRDRSSYEQY
>TRBJ2-7|TRBV4-1
ASSPAGTAAYEQY
>TRBJ2-1|TRBV9
ASSVSLGGSNEQF
>TRBJ2-7|TRBV27
ASSLKRTSGYEQY
>TRBJ2-1|TRBV15
ATSRDGLAGGGF
>TRBJ1-2|TRBV5-8
ASSLGYGYT
>TRBJ1-4|TRBV11-2
ASSPRDRVEKLF
>TRBJ2-7|TRBV7-2
ASSPGLAGTYEQY
>TRBJ1-1|TRBV28
ASRIDRATEAF
>TRBJ2-3|TRBV2
ASSEPPGTSLSDTQY
>TRBJ2-1|TRBV11-2
ASSLPRSNEQF
>TRBJ2-3|TRBV27
ASSGLAGLDTQY
>NA|TRBV5-6
ASITGGDGEQY
>TRBJ2-7|TRBV9
ASSSGLGEYEQY
>TRBJ1-1|TRBV6-1
ASSEAQAGGGPRTEAF
>TRBJ2-5|TRBV11-3
ASSGRDRQGETQY
>TRBJ1-1|TRBV9
ASSLQGEDTEAF
>TRBJ2-1|TRBV10-3
AISDGTGDDEQF
>TRBJ2-7|TRBV27
ASKGQGFGYEQY
>TRBJ1-4|TRBV7-6
ASSPSSGGREKLF
>TRBJ2-7|TRBV27
ASSPSVGQEHYEQY
>TRBJ1-2|TRBV4-3
ASSQTQGVVADYT
>TRBJ2-7|TRBV30
AWSGLAGPYEQY
>TRBJ1-4|TRBV7-9
ASSPRDRVVEKLF
>TRBJ2-5|TRBV5-6
ASSFSTQYQETQY
>TRBJ2-7|TRBV7-9
ASSASSPYEQY
>TRBJ1-3|TRBV7-2
ASSPGWGGSGNTIY
>TRBJ2-7|TRBV28
ASSEHLGGKY
>TRBJ1-4|TRBV27
ASSLTGSDEKLF
>TRBJ1-2|TRBV2
AIGDRLDYGYT